Each of the 25 T cell receptor beta chains below was sequenced from the same sample in a study of human T cells and chemical hapten exposure. The time point denotes: patch test 2, 6 weeks after DPC sensitization. Treatment of the sample: therapeutic diphenylcyclopropenone sensitization with weekly scalp DPC. TCRdb independently ran MiXCR on the RACE reads; one entry per CDR3 protein. Of some 90,000 distinct CDR3 sequences listed, more than 9.5% are singletons. This material consisted of whole blood, taken in connection with sensitization to the hapten diphenylcyclopropenone (DPC). Receptors originate from a woman between 40 and 50 years old with alopecia areata. Some clones in this sample may be carry-over from other donors' samples.

Regarding this clonotype: Since a much larger clone is just one base distant, this may be a read error. The chain couples TRBV28 to TRBJ2-3; D is uncertain. The CDR3 contains 15 residues. Germline loops: CDR1 MDHEN, CDR2 SYDVKM. Written as DNA, the CDR3 is TGTGCCAGCACCCTTGGCGGAGCGCACACAAATACGCAGTATTTT. This gives the protein CASTLGGAHTNTQYF.

Many counts were recorded for this clonotype. The chain joins TRBV11-3 to TRBJ2-1; D is ambiguous. The V and J ends lost 5 bases and 10 bases respectively, with 18 bases between them. CDR3 length: 14 residues. The V gene's germline CDR1 is SGHNT and CDR2 YENEEA. As DNA, the CDR3 is TGTGCCAGCAGCCGGTGTCCAGGTGGATGCGAGCAGTTCTTC. As protein: CASSRCPGGCEQFF.

The chain combines TRBV29-1 with TRBJ1-1; the D gene is possibly TRBD1 (6 bases). Trimming cost V 4 bases and J 5 bases, with 17 bases left between them. The V gene's germline CDR1 is SQVTM and CDR2 ANQGSEA. This CDR3 is built from 14 residues. The CDR3 reads CSVGLQGGSTEAFF. The CDR3 DNA sequence: TGCAGCGTTGGGTTACAGGGTGGGAGTACTGAAGCTTTCTTT.

This clonotype was observed a few times. CDR3 sequence (DNA): TGCAGTGCTAGGGGGGGACTAGCGGGACGCACAGATACGCAGTATTTT. Protein product: CSARGGLAGRTDTQYF. The chain combines TRBV20-1 with TRBJ2-3; 13 bases match TRBD2. The V gene end was trimmed by 3 bases and the J gene end by 1 base; junction bases not matched to a gene: 4. Germline V gives CDR1 DFQATT, CDR2 SNEGSKA (reference sequence). There are 16 residues in the CDR3.

The chain couples TRBV7-2 to TRBJ2-7; 8 bases match TRBD1. The V gene's germline CDR1 is SGHTA and CDR2 FQGNSA. V gave up 4 bases and J gave up 3 bases; unmatched junction bases: 5. The CDR3 has 14 residues. The CDR3 reads CASSYRTGLYEQYF. The CDR3 DNA is TGTGCCAGCAGCTATAGGACAGGGCTCTACGAGCAGTACTTC.

This clonotype has ten or more counts. The rearrangement joins TRBV7-2 to TRBJ2-1, with TRBD2 matching over 11 bases. The V and J ends lost 5 bases and 7 bases, in that order; junction bases with no gene match: 1. The CDR3 consists of 13 residues. CDR1 and CDR2 from the germline V gene are SGHTA and FQGNSA. The chain's CDR3 is CASSPSGRNEQFF. CDR3 nucleotides: TGTGCCAGCAGCCCTAGCGGGAGGAATGAGCAGTTCTTC.

The chain recombines TRBV5-1 with TRBJ2-5; TRBD2 matches at 9 bases. The CDR3 has 17 amino acids. Germline V gene sequence: CDR1 SGHRS, CDR2 YFSETQ. With V trimmed by 0 bases and J by 2 bases, 8 bases remained unmatched. The CDR3, as DNA: TGCGCCAGCAGCTTGGGGATACTAGCGGGTCAGCAAGAGACCCAGTACTTC. It is translated as CASSLGILAGQQETQYF.

The rearrangement links TRBV9 to TRBJ1-6, with D perhaps matching TRBD1 (6 bases). The CDR3 has 14 amino acids. The germline gives CDR1 SGDLS, CDR2 YYNGEE. Trimming shortened V by 4 bases and J by 8 bases, and 13 bases separated the two germline ends. The CDR3: CASSPRTEDSPLHF. The CDR3 DNA is TGTGCCAGCAGCCCCCGGACAGAAGATTCACCCCTCCACTTT.

This clonotype was detected ten times or more. J is TRBJ2-2 and V is TRBV9, with 7 bases that match TRBD1. CDR1 SGDLS and CDR2 YYNGEE come from the germline V gene. The CDR3 is 15 residues long. V lost 4 bases and J lost 1; bases outside the gene matches: 4. CDR3 sequence (DNA): TGTGCCAGCAGCCCCCGGACAGGGAACACCGGGGAGCTGTTTTTT. It is translated as CASSPRTGNTGELFF.

This clonotype was seen at least ten times. The rearrangement joins TRBV4-2 to TRBJ2-3, with 9 bases matching TRBD2. CDR1 LGHNA and CDR2 YNFKEQ come from the germline V gene. This CDR3 region has 14 residues. Trimming took 5 bases from V and 0 from J; bases not matched to a gene: 0. CDR3 DNA: TGTGCCAGCAGCACTAGCGGGAGCACAGATACGCAGTATTTT. Translation gives CASSTSGSTDTQYF.

V usage is TRBV9 and J usage is TRBJ1-6, with a weak D call TRBD1 (5 bases). The CDR3 sequence is 15 residues long. Per germline, CDR1 SGDLS and CDR2 YYNGEE. V lost 0 bases to trimming and J lost 9 bases, with 13 bases between them. CDR3 protein: CASSVDGTVTSPLHF. DNA for the CDR3: TGTGCCAGCAGCGTAGACGGGACCGTTACTTCACCCCTCCACTTT.

A few counts support this clonotype. The V and J genes are TRBV19 and TRBJ2-3; D gene unclear. CDR3 size: 14 residues. Between the trimmed V and J ends, which lost 6 bases and 4 bases, there was a span of 14 bases. CDR1 LNHDA and CDR2 SQIVND come from the germline V gene (reference sequence). CDR3 region: CASRMRLGPDTQYF. The CDR3 DNA follows: TGTGCCAGTAGGATGCGGCTAGGGCCAGATACGCAGTATTTT.

The sample holds a few counts of this clonotype. The chain is built from TRBV28 and TRBJ1-5, with TRBD1 as a possible D gene (5 bases). The length of the CDR3 is 18 residues. V lost 8 bases, J lost 1 base, and 24 bases lay in between. Per the germline V gene, CDR1 is MDHEN and CDR2 is SYDVKM. The CDR3 bases are TGTGCCAGCGGATCCAGCGGACTAGGGGAAGGCAGCAATCAGCCCCAGCATTTT. It codes for CASGSSGLGEGSNQPQHF.

This clonotype has a handful of counts. V gene TRBV19 combines with J gene TRBJ2-7; TRBD2 matches at 14 bases. This CDR3 comprises 16 residues. The germline gives CDR1 LNHDA, CDR2 SQIVND (reference sequence). J lost 5 bases, V lost 5 bases, and 8 bases had no gene match. This CDR3 is CASSPRTSGRNNEQYF. DNA for the CDR3: TGTGCCAGTAGTCCGCGGACTAGCGGGAGGAATAACGAGCAGTACTTC.

This clonotype was picked up many times. The rearrangement links TRBV11-2 to TRBJ2-7, with 8 bases identical to TRBD2. CDR1 and CDR2 from the germline V gene are SGHAT and FQNNGV. This CDR3 has 15 residues. V shed 1 base, J shed 2 bases, and the junction held 4 bases outside the gene matches. CDR3 DNA sequence: TGTGCCAGCAGCTTAGGTACTAGCGGACCCTACGAGCAGTACTTC. It yields the protein CASSLGTSGPYEQYF.

This clonotype was detected once. This chain links TRBV13 with TRBJ2-1, with TRBD1 matching 10 bases. The CDR3 runs 18 residues. Germline CDR1 is PRHDT and CDR2 is FYEKMQ (reference sequence). The junction had 14 bases not matched to a gene; V was cut back by 2 bases and J by 7 bases. The CDR3 DNA is TGTGCCAGCAGCTTAATATCGGGAGGGGACAGGGGAAGGAATGAGCAGTTCTTC. It yields the protein CASSLISGGDRGRNEQFF.

Ten or more counts support this clonotype. The genes are TRBV7-3 and TRBJ2-2; TRBD2 agrees at 8 bases. This CDR3 has 16 residues. Germline V gene data show CDR1 as SGHTA and CDR2 as FQGTGA. Trimming at V came to 1 base and at J to 7 bases, leaving 8 bases not matched to a gene. The chain's CDR3 is CASSLRGLDGNGELFF. The DNA for the CDR3 is TGTGCCAGCAGCTTAAGGGGACTAGACGGGAACGGGGAGCTGTTTTTT.

The chain recombines TRBV18 with TRBJ2-2; D is possibly TRBD2 (6 bases). This CDR3 spans 17 amino acids. Looked up from germline, CDR1 is KGHSH and CDR2 is LQKENI. V was cut by 4 bases and J by 5 bases, with 20 bases left in between. The CDR3 sequence: CASSLLGGQLRTGELFF. The CDR3 region has the DNA TGTGCCAGCTCACTACTGGGAGGCCAACTAAGGACCGGGGAGCTGTTTTTT.

V usage is TRBV30 and J usage is TRBJ1-4, with a possible D match to TRBD1 (5 bases). The germline gives CDR1 GTSNPN, CDR2 SVGIG (reference sequence). V was pared by 4 bases and J by 3 bases, with 15 bases between. The CDR3 has 15 amino acids. The CDR3 spells CAWKGMGGSNEKLFF. The CDR3 DNA follows: TGTGCCTGGAAAGGGATGGGGGGATCTAATGAAAAACTGTTTTTT.

V is TRBV19 and J is TRBJ1-2, with D possibly TRBD1 on 5 matching bases. Trimming took off 7 bases at V and 0 bases at J, with 18 bases between the two ends. This CDR3 is 16 amino acids long. The germline gives CDR1 LNHDA, CDR2 SQIVND (reference sequence). The CDR3 loop is CASTSLRDRANYGYTF. The DNA of the CDR3 is TGTGCCAGTACCTCACTCCGGGACCGCGCTAACTATGGCTACACCTTC.

CDR3 DNA: TGTGCCAGCAGTTTCATGGCCTACGGCCAGCCCCAGCATTTT. It encodes CASSFMAYGQPQHF. The gene calls are TRBV12-3 or TRBV12-4 and TRBJ1-5; D gene unclear. The CDR3 sequence is 14 residues long. V lost 3 bases and J lost 7, with 13 bases in between.

V is TRBV20-1 and J is TRBJ1-2, with D possibly being TRBD1 (5 bases). The CDR3 length is 15 residues. Germline lookup yields CDR1 DFQATT and CDR2 SNEGSKA (reference sequence). The V end lost 3 bases, the J end lost 5 bases, and 19 bases lay between the germline ends. The CDR3 reads CSARMGGVSRYGYTF. The CDR3, as DNA: TGCAGTGCTAGGATGGGAGGGGTCAGTCGGTATGGCTACACCTTC.

In this sample, this clonotype turned up many times. The rearrangement joins TRBV6-2 or TRBV6-3 to TRBJ2-7; D gene unclear. The germline gives CDR1 MNHEY, CDR2 SVGEGT. V was pared by 6 bases and J by 3 bases, with 18 bases between. The CDR3 sequence is 15 residues long. CDR3 sequence: CASSTPRGKIYEQYF. As DNA, the CDR3 is TGTGCCAGCAGCACCCCGCGTGGGAAAATCTACGAGCAGTACTTC.

There are many counts of this clonotype. This sequence joins TRBV6-5 and TRBJ2-2; TRBD1 agrees at 7 bases. CDR1 and CDR2 (germline): MNHEY, SVGAGI. The CDR3 is made up of 15 amino acids. V was pared by 5 bases and J by 4 bases, with 7 bases of the junction left unmatched. Here the CDR3 DNA reads TGTGCCAGCAGTAGGAACAACAGGGGCACCGGGGAGCTGTTTTTT. Translated, it gives CASSRNNRGTGELFF.

This clonotype showed up just a few times. The chain uses TRBV10-3 and TRBJ1-2; D might be TRBD1 (5 bases). The CDR3 extends over 14 amino acids. Trimming left V 3 bases short and J 8 bases short, with 16 bases between. Germline CDR1 and CDR2: ENHRY and SYGVKD. This chain's CDR3 is CAISESGQGSGYTF. The CDR3 region has the DNA TGTGCCATCAGTGAAAGCGGGCAGGGAAGCGGCTACACCTTC.